This passage covers 20 T cell receptor beta chains from one sample sequenced in a study of T cell responses to AZD1222 COVID-19 vaccine. Profiled with immunoSEQ multiplex PCR; TCRdb holds only in-frame clones, not every one. In the table there are under 150,000 clones, about nine tenths of which are singletons. The material was peripheral blood, obtained on day 0 of AZD1222 vaccination. Every receptor here comes from an adult in good health.

This chain joins TRBV5-1 and TRBJ2-7; D not resolved. The germline CDR1 and CDR2 sequences are SGHRS and YFSETQ. The CDR3 extends over 13 amino acids. The ends were cut back, 2 bases at V and 2 bases at J, with 8 bases in the middle. In DNA form, the CDR3 reads TGCGCCAGCAGCTTTGGGCAGACCTACGAGCAGTACTTC. It codes for CASSFGQTYEQYF. Drawing the rest from reference TRBV5-1 and TRBJ2-7, the complete variable domain is KAGVTQTPRYLIKTRGQQVTLSCSPISGHRSVSWYQQTPGQGLQFLFEYFSETQRNKGNFPGRFSGRQFSNSRSEMNVSTLELGDSALYLCASSFGQTYEQYFGPGTRLTVT.

The chain links TRBV5-1 to TRBJ2-6; D is unclear. The CDR3 has 15 amino acids. Germline values: CDR1 SGHRS, CDR2 YFSETQ. Trimming pared 4 bases from V and 0 bases from J, leaving 8 bases between. The DNA of the CDR3 is TGCGCCAGCAGCCCAGGCCCCTCTGGGGCCAACGTCCTGACTTTC. Translation: CASSPGPSGANVLTF.

The V gene is TRBV7-2, the J gene TRBJ2-7; D unresolved. Germline lookup yields CDR1 SGHTA and CDR2 FQGNSA. Deletions cut 6 bases from V and 2 bases from J, with 14 bases between. The CDR3 has 14 residues. The chain's CDR3 is CASSKYSGAYEQYF. CDR3 DNA: TGTGCCAGCAGTAAGTACTCGGGCGCCTACGAGCAGTACTTC. Full variable domain (rest looked up from reference TRBV7-2 and TRBJ2-7): GAGVSQSPSNKVTEKGKDVELRCDPISGHTALYWYRQSLGQGLEFLIYFQGNSAPDKSGLPSDRFSAERTGGSVSTLTIQRTQQEDSAVYLCASSKYSGAYEQYFGPGTRLTVT.

CDR3 residues: CASSQDWGFGTEAFF. CDR3 nucleotides: TGTGCCAGCAGCCAAGATTGGGGGTTTGGCACTGAAGCTTTCTTT. V usage is TRBV3-1 (or the pseudogene TRBV3-2) and J usage is TRBJ1-1; D might be TRBD1 (5 bases). CDR1 and CDR2 from the germline V gene are LGHDT and YNNKEL (reference sequence). CDR3 length equals 15 residues. V shed 0 bases and J shed 4 bases, with 12 bases lying between them.

This rearrangement joins TRBV19 to TRBJ1-1; 8 bases match TRBD1. CDR3 length: 15 residues. J was trimmed by 4 bases and V by 10 bases; bases with no gene match: 14. Germline V gene sequence: CDR1 LNHDA, CDR2 SQIVND (reference sequence). This CDR3 is CATDIRGLPGTEAFF. DNA of the CDR3: TGTGCCACCGATATCAGGGGGCTTCCCGGCACTGAAGCTTTCTTT.

V is TRBV19 and J is TRBJ1-6, with D unresolved. The V and J ends lost 5 bases and 6 bases respectively, with 5 bases between them. The CDR3 loop spans 12 amino acids. Germline CDR1 reads LNHDA; CDR2 reads SQIVND (reference sequence). CDR3 protein: CASSLSNSPLHF. CDR3 in DNA: TGTGCCAGTAGTCTATCTAATTCACCCCTCCACTTT.

This chain links TRBV5-1 with TRBJ2-5, with D possibly being TRBD2 (5 bases). Germline V gene lookup returns CDR1 SGHRS and CDR2 YFSETQ. With 4 bases removed from V and 4 bases from J, the gap between germline ends came to 11 bases. The CDR3 spans 13 residues. The CDR3 spells CASSIRERETQYF. In DNA, the CDR3 is TGCGCCAGCAGCATAAGGGAGAGAGAGACCCAGTACTTC.

This clone was detected a few times. The rearrangement uses TRBV7-9 and TRBJ2-7, with 8 positions matching TRBD2. The CDR3 runs 16 residues. The germline gives CDR1 SEHNR, CDR2 FQNEAQ (reference sequence). V trimming: 5 bases; J trimming: 0 bases; junction bases outside the gene matches: 9. Here the CDR3 reads CASSPTLAGPSYEQYF. DNA for the CDR3: TGTGCCAGCAGCCCGACTTTAGCGGGACCCTCCTACGAGCAGTACTTC.

The genes are TRBV24-1 and TRBJ1-5; 8 nucleotides line up with TRBD1. Germline V gene data show CDR1 as KGHDR and CDR2 as SFDVKD. The CDR3 is 15 residues long. Trimming removed 3 bases from V and 4 bases from J; junction bases left unmatched: 4. In DNA, the CDR3 is TGTGCCACCAGTGATCCAGGGGGCCCGAATCAGCCCCAGCATTTT. Protein product: CATSDPGGPNQPQHF.

The chain employs TRBV16 and TRBJ2-3; 9 bases map to TRBD2. This CDR3 comprises 15 residues. Germline CDR1 reads KGHSY; CDR2 reads FQNENV. V lost 6 bases to trimming and J lost 3 bases; unmatched junction nucleotides: 7. The CDR3 DNA follows: TGTGCCAGCAGTCTTCTAGCGGGAATGACAGATACGCAGTATTTT. This translates into CASSLLAGMTDTQYF.

The J gene is TRBJ1-6, the V gene TRBV6-1; D not resolved. V lost 2 bases, J lost 10 bases, and 18 bases lay in between. Germline CDR1 MNHNS, CDR2 SASEGT. The CDR3 runs to 16 residues. This CDR3 is CASSESRPSPGSPLHF. Written as DNA, the CDR3 is TGTGCCAGCAGTGAAAGTCGGCCGAGCCCGGGATCACCCCTCCACTTT.

The chain carries TRBV3-1 (or the pseudogene TRBV3-2) and TRBJ1-6; 7 bases match TRBD1. V dropped 4 bases and J dropped 7; count of bases not matched to a gene: 7. CDR3 length equals 15 residues. Germline V lookup: CDR1 LGHDT, CDR2 YNNKEL (reference sequence). DNA of the CDR3: TGTGCCAGCAGCCTCCGACAGGGTGGAAATTCACCCCTCCACTTT. Its protein is CASSLRQGGNSPLHF.

This chain uses TRBV3-1 (or the pseudogene TRBV3-2) with TRBJ1-1; no firm D call. The germline V gene encodes CDR1 LGHDT and CDR2 YNNKEL (reference sequence). V gave up 3 bases and J gave up 4 bases, with 15 bases separating them. The CDR3 is made up of 15 amino acids. CDR3 nucleotides: TGTGCCAGCAGCCATTATCGAGGAGCGGGCACTGAAGCTTTCTTT. Translated: CASSHYRGAGTEAFF.

The J gene is TRBJ2-7, the V gene TRBV5-4, with 7 bases fitting TRBD2. The J segment lost 5 bases and the V segment lost 2 bases, leaving 10 bases of the junction unmatched. The V gene's germline CDR1 is SGHNT and CDR2 YYREEE (reference sequence). The CDR3 totals 15 residues. The CDR3 region is CASSLRGGRGHEQYF. CDR3 sequence (DNA): TGTGCCAGCAGCTTAAGGGGAGGGAGAGGCCACGAGCAGTACTTC.

This clone was seen only once. The J gene is TRBJ2-3, the V gene TRBV30; 7 bases fit TRBD1. V lost 3 bases and J lost 6; bases outside the gene matches: 9. Germline V gene lookup returns CDR1 GTSNPN and CDR2 SVGIG (reference sequence). This CDR3 comprises 14 residues. In nucleotides, the CDR3 is TGTGCCTGGAGGACAGGGCAAAGGGGGGATACGCAGTATTTT. It is translated as CAWRTGQRGDTQYF.

The rearrangement links TRBV6-5 to TRBJ1-2; maybe TRBD1 (5 bases). Trimming removed 0 bases from V and 6 bases from J, with 5 bases in between. Germline V lookup: CDR1 MNHEY, CDR2 SVGAGI. The CDR3 is 12 residues long. CDR3 protein: CASSYSGDGYTF. The CDR3 coding sequence is TGTGCCAGCAGTTACTCAGGGGATGGCTACACCTTC.

V and J are TRBV2 and TRBJ1-1, with 8 bases aligning to TRBD1. CDR1 is SNHLY, CDR2 FYNNEI, per germline. Trimming took 6 bases from V and 5 from J; bases not matched to a gene: 5. CDR3 length equals 13 residues. The DNA of the CDR3 is TGTGCCAGCAGGGACAGGGCAAGGACTGAAGCTTTCTTT. Its translation is CASRDRARTEAFF.

This clone was seen only once. This sequence joins TRBV2 and TRBJ1-2; 7 bases align to TRBD1. The germline V gene has CDR1 SNHLY and CDR2 FYNNEI. The CDR3 is 14 residues long. V shed 1 base and J 8 bases; nucleotides not matched to a gene: 7. As DNA, the CDR3 is TGTGCCAGCAGTGAAGGACAGGGTAGGGTCGGCTACACCTTC. Translation gives CASSEGQGRVGYTF.

This chain joins TRBV30 and TRBJ2-7; D possibly corresponds to TRBD1 (6 bases). There are 13 residues in the CDR3. Looked up from germline, CDR1 is GTSNPN and CDR2 is SVGIG (reference sequence). Trimming shortened V by 0 bases and J by 9 bases, and 15 bases separated the two germline ends. The CDR3 DNA reads as TGTGCCTGGAGTGTACTAAGGCGAGGGGGGCAGTACTTC. It yields the protein CAWSVLRRGGQYF.

The chain joins TRBV28 to TRBJ1-6; no clear D. CDR1 and CDR2 (germline): MDHEN, SYDVKM. The CDR3 is 12 residues long. Trimming stripped 5 bases from V and 14 bases from J, with 13 bases between. The CDR3 nucleotides read TGTGCCAGCAGTCCCCCGGCTGGGGCCCTCCACTTT. This translates into CASSPPAGALHF.